This entry lists 22 T cell receptor beta chains sequenced from one sample in a study of CD8 T cells in ankylosing spondylitis. Study results and limitations: Ankylosing spondylitis blood appeared to be characterized by a TCR beta motif of several highly homologous variants.

Their target antigens are unknown. MiXCR, run by TCRdb on the 5' RACE reads, gives a single entry per CDR3 protein. This table has roughly 470,000 distinct CDR3 sequences, about 24% appearing once. The material sequenced was blood, either unsorted or a sorted T cell fraction (not recorded which). These TCRs come from a male donor with ankylosing spondylitis.

This clonotype is a singleton in its sample. The chain combines TRBV18 with TRBJ2-1, with D perhaps TRBD2 (5 bases). CDR3 size: 13 residues. Per the germline V gene, CDR1 is KGHSH and CDR2 is LQKENI. V was pared by 5 bases and J by 2 bases, with 7 bases between. The CDR3 DNA sequence: TGTGCCAGCTCAAAGACTACCTACAATGAGCAGTTCTTC. Translated: CASSKTTYNEQFF.

This clonotype turned up a few times. V usage is TRBV3-1 and J usage is TRBJ2-1; no definite D call. Deletions cut 2 bases from V and 0 bases from J, with 11 bases between. The CDR3 is 16 amino acids. Germline lookup yields CDR1 LGHDT and CDR2 YNNKEL (reference sequence). In DNA form, the CDR3 reads TGTGCCAGCAGCCAATTGTGGTCGAGCTCCTACAATGAGCAGTTCTTC. Its protein product is CASSQLWSSSYNEQFF.

The V gene is TRBV7-2, the J gene TRBJ1-2; tentative D call: TRBD1 (6 bases). CDR3 length: 15 residues. Trimming pared 5 bases from V and 8 bases from J, leaving 21 bases between. The V gene's germline CDR1 is SGHTA and CDR2 FQGNSA. The CDR3 reads CASSINVPGAEGYTF. Here the CDR3 DNA reads TGTGCCAGCAGCATAAACGTTCCGGGGGCGGAAGGCTACACCTTC.

DNA of the CDR3: TGTGCCAGCAGCCGTCAAACAGCGAGCTCACCCCTCCACTTT. Translated: CASSRQTASSPLHF. The chain couples TRBV12-3 or TRBV12-4 to TRBJ1-6; no clear D gene. The V gene lost 6 bases and the J gene lost 10 bases, with 16 bases spanning the gap. CDR3 length: 14 residues.

This clonotype was detected only a few times. The rearrangement links TRBV5-1 to TRBJ2-2; D is unclear. This CDR3 spans 15 amino acids. CDR1 and CDR2 (germline): SGHRS, YFSETQ. V lost 4 bases to trimming and J lost 5 bases, with 15 bases between them. CDR3 loop: CASSITTERTGELFF. The CDR3, as DNA: TGCGCCAGCAGCATAACCACCGAGAGGACCGGGGAGCTGTTTTTT.

The chain employs TRBV5-5 and TRBJ2-2; 12 bases agree with TRBD2. J was trimmed by 5 bases and V by 2 bases; bases with no gene match: 4. The CDR3 extends over 16 amino acids. The germline gives CDR1 SGHKS, CDR2 YYEKEE (reference sequence). The DNA for the CDR3 is TGTGCCAGCAGCTTCGGGACTAGCGGGCTTACCGGGGAGCTGTTTTTT. It translates to CASSFGTSGLTGELFF.

This clonotype was seen more than once but under ten times. CDR3 coding DNA: TGCAGCGTTTACCTCGGGGTCCTGTTTTTT. Residues: CSVYLGVLFF. This chain uses TRBV29-1 with TRBJ1-4; no definite D call. The V end lost 5 bases, the J end lost 14 bases, and 12 bases lay between the germline ends. The CDR3 has 10 amino acids. Germline V gene data show CDR1 as SQVTM and CDR2 as ANQGSEA.

In the case of this clonotype: It is likely a read error, because the conserved phenylalanine at the end of the CDR3 is missing. V usage is TRBV7-7 and J usage is TRBJ2-3, with D hard to call. Trimming stripped 1 base from V and 7 bases from J, with 0 bases between. Germline CDR1 and CDR2: SSHAT and FNYEAQ (reference sequence). The CDR3 has 10 residues. The CDR3 DNA follows: TGTGCCAGCAGCTTAGATACGCAGTATTCT. Translated, it gives CASSLDTQYS.

The chain combines TRBV3-1 with TRBJ1-3; D gene ambiguous. CDR3 length: 16 amino acids. Germline lookup yields CDR1 LGHDT and CDR2 YNNKEL (reference sequence). The V end lost 0 bases, the J end lost 2 bases, and 11 bases lay between the germline ends. The CDR3 reads CASSQDLIGTGNTIYF. Here the CDR3 DNA reads TGTGCCAGCAGCCAAGATCTCATCGGGACTGGAAACACCATATATTTT.

This clonotype appeared many times. This CDR3 reads CASSLKGGTEAFF. As DNA, the CDR3 is TGTGCCAGCAGTTTGAAGGGTGGGACTGAAGCTTTCTTT. This chain uses TRBV12-3 or TRBV12-4 with TRBJ1-1; D unclear. There are 13 residues in the CDR3. The V gene lost 3 bases and the J gene lost 5 bases, with 10 bases spanning the gap.

V gene TRBV11-2 combines with J gene TRBJ2-7; D may match TRBD1 or TRBD2 (5 bases each). Germline V CDR1 and CDR2: SGHAT, FQNNGV. CDR3 length: 15 amino acids. V gave up 4 bases and J gave up 3 bases, with 16 bases separating them. CDR3 in amino acids: CASSSTGALYYEQYF. CDR3 nucleotide sequence: TGTGCCAGCAGCTCTACCGGGGCACTATACTACGAGCAGTACTTC.

This clonotype was seen a few times. The chain recombines TRBV10-3 with TRBJ1-6; TRBD1 aligns across 7 bases. CDR1 and CDR2 from the germline V gene are ENHRY and SYGVKD. The CDR3 has 15 residues. V was pared by 4 bases and J by 4 bases, with 4 bases of the junction left unmatched. Here the CDR3 reads CAISAGTEYNSPLHF. The CDR3 bases are TGTGCCATCAGTGCCGGGACAGAGTATAATTCACCCCTCCACTTT.

V is TRBV29-1 and J is TRBJ1-4; the D is unclear. Looked up from germline, CDR1 is SQVTM and CDR2 is ANQGSEA. Trimming took off 5 bases at V and 7 bases at J, with 14 bases between the two ends. There are 13 residues in the CDR3. This CDR3 is CSVLRPGPEKLFF. The CDR3 coding sequence is TGCAGCGTTTTAAGGCCAGGACCTGAAAAACTGTTTTTT.

This chain connects TRBV4-1 to TRBJ2-1; TRBD2 is a possible D gene (5 bases). From germline, CDR1 is MGHRA and CDR2 YSYEKL. V was clipped by 2 bases and J by 5 bases, with 10 bases between them. The CDR3 has 14 residues. The chain's CDR3 is CASSQSGINNEQFF. Written as DNA, the CDR3 is TGCGCCAGCAGCCAATCGGGGATAAACAATGAGCAGTTCTTC.

This chain joins TRBV7-2 and TRBJ1-3; tentative D call: TRBD1 (6 bases). Germline V gene data show CDR1 as SGHTA and CDR2 as FQGNSA. The CDR3 length is 15 residues. Trimming stripped 1 base from V and 2 bases from J, with 9 bases between. The CDR3 DNA follows: TGTGCCAGCAGCTTAGGTCGGGACACTGGAAACACCATATATTTT. The encoded protein is CASSLGRDTGNTIYF.

The sample holds a few counts of this clonotype. This chain uses TRBV7-8 with TRBJ2-5; D unclear. The V gene lost 4 bases and the J gene lost 5 bases, with 14 bases spanning the gap. In germline, CDR1 is SGHVS, CDR2 FQNEAQ. This CDR3 has 14 residues. CDR3 region: CASSSSRSAETQYF. CDR3 nucleotides: TGTGCCAGCAGCTCTAGTCGATCCGCGGAGACCCAGTACTTC.

This clonotype was seen at least ten times. The genes are TRBV3-1 and TRBJ2-5, with D possibly called TRBD1 or TRBD2 (5 bases each). The V gene's germline CDR1 is LGHDT and CDR2 YNNKEL (reference sequence). The CDR3 is made up of 12 amino acids. Trimming shortened V by 4 bases and J by 5 bases, and 8 bases separated the two germline ends. CDR3 sequence reads: CASSPGLETQYF. The CDR3 DNA reads as TGTGCCAGCAGCCCGGGGCTGGAGACCCAGTACTTC.

CDR3 in DNA: TGCAGTGCCCACGGGGGGCGAAATAATTCACCCCTCCACTTT. Protein product: CSAHGGRNNSPLHF. The chain is built from TRBV20-1 and TRBJ1-6; D is perhaps TRBD1 (6 bases). V lost 6 bases, J lost 5 bases, and 14 bases lay in between. This CDR3 region has 14 residues. CDR1 and CDR2 from the germline V gene are DFQATT and SNEGSKA (reference sequence).

This chain joins TRBV19 and TRBJ2-1; D perhaps matches TRBD1 (5 bases). Trimming pared 8 bases from V and 0 bases from J, leaving 11 bases between. In germline, CDR1 is LNHDA, CDR2 SQIVND (reference sequence). The CDR3 consists of 14 residues. Here the CDR3 DNA reads TGTGCCAGTGGCCGTAGGGGCTCCTACAATGAGCAGTTCTTC. Protein sequence: CASGRRGSYNEQFF.

In DNA, the CDR3 is TGCGCCAGCAGCTTGGAGCAGGCCGGGGAGCTGTTTTTT. The encoded protein is CASSLEQAGELFF. The chain couples TRBV5-1 to TRBJ2-2; D is ambiguous. The CDR3 consists of 13 residues. Germline loops: CDR1 SGHRS, CDR2 YFSETQ. With 0 bases removed from V and 6 bases from J, the gap between germline ends came to 6 bases.

The rearrangement links TRBV21-1 to TRBJ2-1; the D segment call TRBD1 is taken from the table without a DNA check. TRBV21-1 is a pseudogene. The CDR3 covers 18 residues. CDR3 DNA: TGTGCCAGCAGCAAAGGCCCAGGGGAGCCAAGCTCCTACAATGAGCAGTTCTTC. Its protein product is CASSKGPGEPSSYNEQFF.

V is TRBV20-1 and J is TRBJ2-4, with TRBD1 identical over 7 bases. V shed 6 bases and J 4 bases; nucleotides not matched to a gene: 6. Germline V CDR1 and CDR2: DFQATT, SNEGSKA (reference sequence). The CDR3 extends over 13 amino acids. The CDR3: CSADRDWKNIQYF. The CDR3 region has the DNA TGCAGTGCAGACAGGGATTGGAAAAACATTCAGTACTTC.